Listed below are T cell receptor beta chains from one sample, sequenced in a study of blood T cell repertoires in COVID-19. The table came from immunoSEQ multiplex PCR; TCRdb's copy has only in-frame clones and leaves some out. The table records 320,000 or so clones, approximately 88% of them present only once. Sequencing was performed on PBMCs or T cells enriched from blood (not recorded which). These receptors originate from a man aged 55 to 70 who had recovered from COVID-19. CDR3s leave out the opening cysteine and the closing phenylalanine or tryptophan.

v_gene	j_gene	CDR3aa
TRBV7-6	TRBJ1-1	ASSLDSNTEAF
TRBV7-2	TRBJ2-5	ASRPTSGRYQETQY
TRBV5-1	TRBJ1-1	ASSLVTHTEAF
TRBV19	TRBJ2-1	ASSPTGGSYNEQF
TRBV29-1	TRBJ1-4	SVGRGVNEKLF
TRBV28	TRBJ1-3	ASSPVQGSGNTIY
TRBV5-4	TRBJ1-1	ASSLNRAGTEAF
TRBV2	TRBJ2-1	ASSEMGQGRNEQF
TRBV19	TRBJ2-2	ASIPPGRTNTGELF
TRBV6-5	TRBJ1-5	ASSRGTGNQPQH
TRBV6-1	TRBJ1-1	ASSETENTEAF
TRBV30	TRBJ2-2	AWSDRTGWATGELF
TRBV29-1	TRBJ2-6	SALTLFSGANVLT
TRBV2	TRBJ1-4	ASRRQGGVTNEKLF
TRBV30	TRBJ2-1	AWTLGTSGYNEQF
TRBV2	TRBJ1-2	ASSEVREGGYT
TRBV28	TRBJ1-2	ASSTGYYGYT
TRBV27	TRBJ1-1	ASSRLPHTEAF
TRBV4-1	TRBJ1-6	ASSQEVGQGFSSPLH
TRBV27	TRBJ2-3	ASSFDRLTDTQY
TRBV3-1/TRBV3-2	TRBJ1-4	ASSGGDEKLF
TRBV5-1	TRBJ2-3	ASSFRSSGQGATDTQY
TRBV7-2	TRBJ1-3	ASSSQGSGNTIY
TRBV6-2/TRBV6-3	TRBJ1-6	ASSLPGTARGSPLH
TRBV9	TRBJ2-7	ASSARDRGIDEQY
TRBV24-1	TRBJ2-3	ATGTSLNTDTQY
TRBV19	TRBJ1-2	ASSITLTGSGYT
TRBV3-1/TRBV3-2	TRBJ2-7	ASSQVSGVEQY
TRBV29-1	TRBJ2-1	SVVGLGSYNEQF
TRBV2	TRBJ2-7	ASSGRGTGYEQY
TRBV7-2	TRBJ1-6	ASSLVENSPLH
TRBV20-1	TRBJ2-3	SASRDFTDTQY
TRBV24-1	TRBJ2-1	ATSDRTIRGHEQF